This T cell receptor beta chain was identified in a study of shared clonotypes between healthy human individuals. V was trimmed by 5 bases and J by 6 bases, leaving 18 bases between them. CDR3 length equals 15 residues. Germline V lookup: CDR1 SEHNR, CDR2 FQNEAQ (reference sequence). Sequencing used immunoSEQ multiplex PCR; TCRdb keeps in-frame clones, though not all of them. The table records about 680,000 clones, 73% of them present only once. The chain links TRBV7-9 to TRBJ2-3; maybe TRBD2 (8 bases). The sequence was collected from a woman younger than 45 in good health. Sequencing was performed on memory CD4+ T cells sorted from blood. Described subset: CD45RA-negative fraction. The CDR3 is CASSRDSGSVDTQYF. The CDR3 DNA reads TGTGCCAGCAGCCGGGACAGCGGGAGTGTGGATACGCAGTATTTT.